This TCR beta chain was sequenced in a study of blood T cells in healthy people across ages. It was with a sample-barcoded 5' primer and a J-beta primer mix that a second PCR of roughly 7 to 12 cycles was run. TCRdb called the 5' RACE reads again in MiXCR, with one record for every CDR3 protein. The profile shows under 800,000 distinct CDR3 sequences, roughly 43% of them singletons. Concerning this clonotype: Its antigen is currently unknown.

CDR3 length: 17 amino acids. The germline V gene encodes CDR1 SGHAT and CDR2 FQNNGV. V was clipped by 6 bases and J by 4 bases; unmatched bases: 15. Researchers collected around 10 milliliters of peripheral blood from every single donor. Broader study findings: Researchers report that TCR beta diversity correlated strongly with naive T cell percentage. While age rose, TCR beta diversity per million T cells dropped in a roughly linear way. Long-lived and aged donors differed, with more naive CD4+ cells and higher diversity in the long-lived.

The source material was blood. V gene TRBV11-2 combines with J gene TRBJ2-1; 7 nucleotides agree with TRBD2. The source is an older woman in good health. The CDR3 loop reads CASSRAHAGVGYNEQFF. In DNA, the CDR3 is TGTGCCAGCAGTCGAGCCCACGCGGGAGTGGGGTACAATGAGCAGTTCTTC. Full variable domain (remainder filled in from reference TRBV11-2 and TRBJ2-1): EAGVAQSPRYKIIEKRQSVAFWCNPISGHATLYWYQQILGQGPKLLIQFQNNGVVDDSQLPKDRFSAERLKGVDSTLKIQPAKLEDSAVYLCASSRAHAGVGYNEQFFGPGTRLTVL.